A single sample gave rise to the 11 T cell receptor beta chains below, sequenced in a study of blood T cell repertoires in COVID-19 (dated by TCRdb to 2018 to 2020). Receptor libraries were prepared by the immunoSEQ multiplex PCR assay. TCRdb carries this immuneACCESS record with in-frame sequences only. Its versions omit some clonotypes, under half of them owing to an unresolved V gene in the studies checked, with the rest unexplained. The sample records over 350,000 clones, about 89% of which are singletons. Roughly 4% of the sample is held by the ten biggest clonotypes. The sample comprised peripheral blood. These receptors were obtained from a woman in her twenties or thirties with acute or convalescent COVID-19.

This rearrangement joins TRBV7-2 to TRBJ1-1; 10 positions match TRBD1. Germline V lookup: CDR1 SGHTA, CDR2 FQGNSA. With V trimmed by 4 bases and J by 4 bases, 6 bases remained unmatched. The CDR3 spans 15 residues. CDR3 sequence: CASSSRQGATTEAFF. CDR3 in DNA: TGTGCCAGCAGCTCCCGACAGGGGGCCACCACTGAAGCTTTCTTT.

The V and J genes are TRBV4-1 and TRBJ2-5; a weak D match, TRBD2 (5 bases). Germline V gene lookup returns CDR1 MGHRA and CDR2 YSYEKL. V lost 6 bases and J lost 2, with 10 bases in between. The CDR3 runs 13 residues. The CDR3 is CASRRTQQETQYF. The CDR3 DNA sequence: TGCGCCAGCAGACGGACTCAACAAGAGACCCAGTACTTC.

The genes are TRBV7-3 and TRBJ2-3; possibly TRBD1 for D (6 bases). With 2 bases removed from V and 3 bases from J, the gap between germline ends came to 12 bases. CDR1 is SGHTA, CDR2 FQGTGA, per germline. This CDR3 spans 15 amino acids. CDR3 residues: CASSLQGWGTDTQYF. The CDR3 DNA follows: TGTGCCAGCAGCTTACAGGGGTGGGGGACAGATACGCAGTATTTT. The full variable domain, in which reference TRBV7-3 and TRBJ2-3 provide the parts outside the CDR3, is GAGVSQTPSNKVTEKGKYVELRCDPISGHTALYWYRQSLGQGPEFLIYFQGTGAADDSGLPNDRFFAVRPEGSVSTLKIQRTERGDSAVYLCASSLQGWGTDTQYFGPGTRLTVL.

This clone was detected only a few times. The genes are TRBV2 and TRBJ1-1, with 8 nucleotides matching TRBD1. Germline V gene lookup returns CDR1 SNHLY and CDR2 FYNNEI. V gave up 7 bases and J gave up 7 bases; unmatched junction bases: 14. The CDR3 covers 15 residues. In DNA, the CDR3 is TGTGCCAGCACCCCCCCCACAGGGGGAAAAGGTGAAGCTTTCTTT. Its translation: CASTPPTGGKGEAFF.

The chain links TRBV5-1 to TRBJ2-3; TRBD1 is a possible D gene (7 bases). The CDR3 spans 11 residues. Trimming took 4 bases from V and 10 from J, leaving 10 bases between them. Germline V gene lookup returns CDR1 SGHRS and CDR2 YFSETQ. The CDR3 spells CASSQGGAQYF. DNA of the CDR3: TGCGCCAGCAGCCAGGGGGGCGCGCAGTATTTT.

J is TRBJ2-7 and V is TRBV19; no clear D gene. Germline-derived CDR1 and CDR2 are LNHDA and SQIVND (reference sequence). Trimming removed 5 bases at V and 2 bases at J, with 10 bases between. The CDR3 spans 13 residues. As DNA, the CDR3 is TGTGCCAGTAGTCGTGACTGGACCTACGAGCAGTACTTC. Translating gives CASSRDWTYEQYF.

V gene TRBV2 combines with J gene TRBJ2-1, with D maybe TRBD2 (5 bases). Germline V lookup: CDR1 SNHLY, CDR2 FYNNEI. The CDR3 extends over 14 amino acids. V was clipped by 7 bases and J by 0 bases, with 10 bases between them. DNA for the CDR3: TGTGCCAGCACCCTAGGGAGCTCCTACAATGAGCAGTTCTTC. It codes for CASTLGSSYNEQFF.

The genes are TRBV27 and TRBJ2-3, with D unclear. The length of the CDR3 is 14 residues. Germline lookup yields CDR1 MNHEY and CDR2 SMNVEV (reference sequence). The V gene lost 3 bases and the J gene lost 5 bases, with 12 bases spanning the gap. CDR3 in amino acids: CASSFLSPRDTQYF. Written as DNA, the CDR3 is TGTGCCAGCAGTTTCCTATCTCCTAGAGATACGCAGTATTTT.

This chain's CDR3 is CASAQRGGETQYF. CDR3 nucleotide sequence: TGTGCCTCGGCCCAGCGGGGGGGGGAGACCCAGTACTTC. The chain recombines TRBV3-1 (or the pseudogene TRBV3-2) with TRBJ2-5, with 10 bases that match TRBD2. Germline CDR1 LGHDT, CDR2 YNNKEL (reference sequence). The CDR3 contains 13 residues. The V gene end was trimmed by 11 bases and the J gene end by 5 bases; junction bases not matched to a gene: 8.

The table lists this clone with a count of one. The J gene is TRBJ2-7, the V gene TRBV28; 8 nucleotides line up with TRBD1. CDR3 length: 12 residues. The germline gives CDR1 MDHEN, CDR2 SYDVKM. V shed 8 bases and J 3 bases; nucleotides not matched to a gene: 3. CDR3 nucleotides: TGTGCCAGCCAGACAGGGGTCTACGAGCAGTACTTC. Protein product: CASQTGVYEQYF.

This clone showed up just once. The rearrangement uses TRBV5-4 and TRBJ2-2; 7 positions match TRBD1. The germline V gene encodes CDR1 SGHNT and CDR2 YYREEE (reference sequence). Trimming cost V 4 bases and J 4 bases; bases outside gene matches: 4. This CDR3 comprises 14 residues. The CDR3 sequence is CASSRDSFTGELFF. The CDR3 DNA reads TGTGCCAGCAGCCGGGACAGTTTCACCGGGGAGCTGTTTTTT.